A single sample gave rise to the 15 T cell receptor beta chains below, sequenced in a study of shared clonotypes between healthy human individuals. Naive CD8 populations comprised CD45RO-negative cells positively selected for CCR7, excluding terminally differentiated effector memory CD45RA+ cells. Sequenced by immunoSEQ multiplex PCR; TCRdb stores in-frame clones only, minus some. The table includes about 2.1 million clones, 90% to 95% detected once. The sequencing input was naive CD8+ T cells from PBMCs. These receptors were taken from a young man in good health. Some clones in this sample may be carry-over from other donors' samples.

This clone has only one observation. The J gene is TRBJ2-1, the V gene TRBV5-6, with 10 bases identical to TRBD1. This CDR3 region has 15 residues. V shed 5 bases, J shed 10 bases, and the junction held 12 bases outside the gene matches. Germline CDR1 reads SGHDT; CDR2 reads YYEEEE. The CDR3 reads CASSSTGQGTREQFF. The CDR3 DNA reads as TGTGCCAGCAGTAGTACGGGACAGGGGACCCGAGAGCAGTTCTTC.

The chain links TRBV5-6 to TRBJ2-3; D gene unclear. Germline values: CDR1 SGHDT, CDR2 YYEEEE. V was pared by 1 base and J by 1 base, with 10 bases between. The CDR3 loop spans 15 amino acids. The DNA of the CDR3 is TGTGCCAGCAGCTTGATGACCCAGGGCACAGATACGCAGTATTTT. It encodes CASSLMTQGTDTQYF.

The chain has TRBV27 and TRBJ1-5, with D tentatively TRBD1 (5 bases). The CDR3 is 16 amino acids. V dropped 6 bases and J dropped 0 bases, with 15 bases sitting between them. Germline CDR1 is MNHEY and CDR2 is SMNVEV (reference sequence). The CDR3 loop reads CASSPVGDYSNQPQHF. DNA of the CDR3: TGTGCCAGCAGCCCTGTGGGGGACTATAGCAATCAGCCCCAGCATTTT.

The chain combines TRBV4-1 with TRBJ1-1, with D maybe TRBD1 (6 bases). The CDR3 loop spans 14 amino acids. Trimming cost V 1 base and J 6 bases, with 12 bases left between them. The germline V gene has CDR1 MGHRA and CDR2 YSYEKL. CDR3 bases: TGCGCCAGCAGCCAAGTTCGGGGGGCGGCTGAAGCTTTCTTT. Protein product: CASSQVRGAAEAFF.

J is TRBJ1-1 and V is TRBV19; tentatively, D is TRBD1 (5 bases). Looked up from germline, CDR1 is LNHDA and CDR2 is SQIVND (reference sequence). This CDR3 region has 14 residues. Trimming shortened V by 1 base and J by 9 bases, and 15 bases separated the two germline ends. CDR3 sequence reads: CASSIVLMGDQAFF. The CDR3 region has the DNA TGTGCCAGTAGTATAGTCCTGATGGGGGACCAAGCTTTCTTT.

CDR3 DNA sequence: TGTGCCAGCAGTTTGTTGTTTGGGGCGGGGGTGGAAAGGCGTGGAGCTTTCTTT. It specifies CASSLLFGAGVERRGAFF. The chain links TRBV27 to TRBJ1-1, with D tentatively TRBD1 (5 bases). The CDR3 covers 18 residues. CDR1 is MNHEY and CDR2 is SMNVEV in the germline V gene (reference sequence). V was clipped by 3 bases and J by 10 bases, with 30 bases between them.

The chain couples TRBV23-1 to TRBJ1-5, with D unresolved. TRBV23-1 is sorted into the ORF group, with uncertain function. V dropped 8 bases and J dropped 4 bases, with 30 bases sitting between them. The CDR3 is made up of 19 amino acids. This chain's CDR3 is CASQVFGAWLFRKNQPQHF. The CDR3 DNA sequence: TGCGCCAGCCAAGTGTTCGGAGCGTGGCTTTTTCGAAAAAATCAGCCCCAGCATTTT.

The rearrangement joins TRBV4-2 to TRBJ2-7, with a tentative D call TRBD2 (5 bases). The V end lost 1 base, the J end lost 2 bases, and 12 bases lay between the germline ends. This CDR3 is 15 amino acids long. Germline V lookup: CDR1 LGHNA, CDR2 YNFKEQ. In DNA, the CDR3 is TGTGCCAGCAGCCAAGCTCCATTCGGGACCTACGAGCAGTACTTC. Translation gives CASSQAPFGTYEQYF.

The genes are TRBV27 and TRBJ2-7; maybe TRBD1 (5 bases). Between the trimmed V and J ends, which lost 6 bases and 2 bases, there was a span of 17 bases. Germline CDR1 MNHEY, CDR2 SMNVEV (reference sequence). This CDR3 contains 15 residues. The CDR3 reads CASRQFRERTYEQYF. CDR3 sequence (DNA): TGTGCCAGCAGACAGTTCAGGGAAAGGACCTACGAGCAGTACTTC.

V and J are TRBV27 and TRBJ2-1; D call uncertain. The CDR3 sequence is 11 residues long. The V end lost 6 bases, the J end lost 6 bases, and 6 bases lay between the germline ends. Germline loops: CDR1 MNHEY, CDR2 SMNVEV (reference sequence). The CDR3 is CASRDLNEQFF. Here the CDR3 DNA reads TGTGCCAGCAGGGACCTCAATGAGCAGTTCTTC.

The CDR3 DNA reads as TGTGCCAGCAGTTTTGTGGGCACGCTGTCCTACGAGCAGTACTTC. Protein sequence: CASSFVGTLSYEQYF. The chain is built from TRBV27 and TRBJ2-7; D remains unclear. The CDR3 length is 15 residues. Germline CDR1 MNHEY, CDR2 SMNVEV (reference sequence). V lost 3 bases, J lost 1 base, and 13 bases lay in between.

The chain has TRBV9 and TRBJ2-7; 7 bases line up with TRBD2. Germline lookup yields CDR1 SGDLS and CDR2 YYNGEE. Germline trimming cut 5 bases from V and 4 bases from J; bases unmatched to any gene: 15. This CDR3 region has 16 residues. In DNA, the CDR3 is TGTGCCAGCAGTCATAACCCAGCGGGGAGAATATACGAGCAGTACTTC. This encodes CASSHNPAGRIYEQYF.

The chain recombines TRBV12-2 with TRBJ2-4; the D segment call TRBD1 is taken from the table without a DNA check. TRBV12-2 is described as a pseudogene. The CDR3 is 19 amino acids. In DNA form, the CDR3 reads TGTGCAAGTCGCAGAAAGGGACAGGGGGATTGTCTAGCCAAAAACATTCAGTACTTC. Translation: CASRRKGQGDCLAKNIQYF.

A remark on this clone: The identical CDR3 is also encoded by other nucleotide sequences in the sample. The chain links TRBV5-1 to TRBJ2-7; D is unclear. The CDR3 runs to 12 residues. The V end lost 0 bases, the J end lost 3 bases, and 4 bases lay between the germline ends. CDR1 SGHRS and CDR2 YFSETQ come from the germline V gene. The CDR3 nucleotides are TGCGCCAGCAGCTTGGCAAACTACGAGCAGTACTTC. Residues: CASSLANYEQYF.

This sequence joins TRBV30 and TRBJ2-7; D gene ambiguous. Germline V lookup: CDR1 GTSNPN, CDR2 SVGIG (reference sequence). The CDR3 has 11 residues. V was trimmed by 1 base and J by 6 bases, leaving 7 bases between them. CDR3 loop: CAWSGLAEQYF. The CDR3 region has the DNA TGTGCCTGGAGTGGTCTTGCCGAGCAGTACTTC.